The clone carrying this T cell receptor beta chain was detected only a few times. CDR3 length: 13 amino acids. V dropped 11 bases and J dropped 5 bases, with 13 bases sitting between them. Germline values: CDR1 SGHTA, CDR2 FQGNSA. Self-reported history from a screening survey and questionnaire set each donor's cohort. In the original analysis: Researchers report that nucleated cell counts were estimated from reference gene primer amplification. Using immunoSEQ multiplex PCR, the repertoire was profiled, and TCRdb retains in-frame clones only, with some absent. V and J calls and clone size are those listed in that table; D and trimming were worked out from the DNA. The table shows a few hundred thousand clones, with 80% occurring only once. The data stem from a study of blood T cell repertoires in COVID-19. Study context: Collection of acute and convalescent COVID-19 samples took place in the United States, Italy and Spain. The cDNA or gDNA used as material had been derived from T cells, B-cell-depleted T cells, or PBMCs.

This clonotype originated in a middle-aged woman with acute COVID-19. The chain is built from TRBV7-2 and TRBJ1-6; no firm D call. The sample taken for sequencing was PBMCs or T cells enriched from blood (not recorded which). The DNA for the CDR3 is TGTGCCGTCCGGGAGGGAGATAATTCACCCCTCCACTTT. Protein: CAVREGDNSPLHF.